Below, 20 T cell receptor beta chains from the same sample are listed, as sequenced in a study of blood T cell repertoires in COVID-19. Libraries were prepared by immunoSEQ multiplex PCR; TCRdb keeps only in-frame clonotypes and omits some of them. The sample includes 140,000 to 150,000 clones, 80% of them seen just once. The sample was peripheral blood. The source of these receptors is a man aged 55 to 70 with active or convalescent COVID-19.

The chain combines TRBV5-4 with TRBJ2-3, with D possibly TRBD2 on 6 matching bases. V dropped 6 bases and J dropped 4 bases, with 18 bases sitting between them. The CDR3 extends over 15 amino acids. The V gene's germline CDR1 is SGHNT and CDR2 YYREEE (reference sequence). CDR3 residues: CASTLGGGEADTQYF. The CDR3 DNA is TGTGCCAGCACCCTTGGAGGCGGGGAGGCAGATACGCAGTATTTT.

Here the CDR3 DNA reads TGTGCCATCAGTGATGCAGGGGGGGGCTACACCTTC. Protein: CAISDAGGGYTF. The V and J genes are TRBV10-3 and TRBJ1-2; 7 bases match TRBD1. Trimming removed 3 bases from V and 8 bases from J; junction bases left unmatched: 3. CDR3 length equals 12 residues. CDR1 is ENHRY, CDR2 SYGVKD, per germline.

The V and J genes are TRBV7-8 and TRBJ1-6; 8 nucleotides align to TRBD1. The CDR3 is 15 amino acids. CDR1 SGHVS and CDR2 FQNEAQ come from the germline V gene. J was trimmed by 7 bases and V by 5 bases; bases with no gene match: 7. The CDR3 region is CASSIGQGRNSPLHF. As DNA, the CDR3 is TGTGCCAGCAGCATAGGACAGGGAAGGAATTCACCCCTCCACTTT.

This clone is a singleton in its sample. CDR3 in DNA: TGTGCCAGCAGGCGCGGGACAGGGCTTCAAGAGACCCAGTACTTC. Encoded protein: CASRRGTGLQETQYF. The chain employs TRBV7-3 and TRBJ2-5; 9 positions agree with TRBD1. Germline V gives CDR1 SGHTA, CDR2 FQGTGA. V gave up 6 bases and J gave up 2 bases; unmatched junction bases: 7. This CDR3 contains 15 residues. Variable domain in full (rest from reference TRBV7-3 and TRBJ2-5): GAGVSQTPSNKVTEKGKYVELRCDPISGHTALYWYRQSLGQGPEFLIYFQGTGAADDSGLPNDRFFAVRPEGSVSTLKIQRTERGDSAVYLCASRRGTGLQETQYFGPGTRLLVL.

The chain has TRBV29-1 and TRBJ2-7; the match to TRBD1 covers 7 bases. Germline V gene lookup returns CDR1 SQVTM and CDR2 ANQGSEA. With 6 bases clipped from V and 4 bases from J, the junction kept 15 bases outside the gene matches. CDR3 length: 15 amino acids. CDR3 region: CSVVGDRDRVYEQYF. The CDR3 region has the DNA TGCAGCGTGGTGGGGGACCGGGACAGAGTTTACGAGCAGTACTTC.

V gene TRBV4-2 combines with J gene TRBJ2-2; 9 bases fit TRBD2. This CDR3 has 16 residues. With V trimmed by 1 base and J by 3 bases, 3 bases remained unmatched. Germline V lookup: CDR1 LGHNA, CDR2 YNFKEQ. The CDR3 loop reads CASSQGSGRYTGELFF. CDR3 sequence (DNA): TGTGCCAGCAGCCAAGGTAGCGGGAGATACACCGGGGAGCTGTTTTTT.

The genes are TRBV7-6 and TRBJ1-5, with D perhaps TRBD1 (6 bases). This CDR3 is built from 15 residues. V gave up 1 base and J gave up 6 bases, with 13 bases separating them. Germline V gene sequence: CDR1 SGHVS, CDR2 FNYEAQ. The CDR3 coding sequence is TGTGCCAGCAGCTTAGAGGCAGGGGCTGGTCAGCCCCAGCATTTT. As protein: CASSLEAGAGQPQHF.

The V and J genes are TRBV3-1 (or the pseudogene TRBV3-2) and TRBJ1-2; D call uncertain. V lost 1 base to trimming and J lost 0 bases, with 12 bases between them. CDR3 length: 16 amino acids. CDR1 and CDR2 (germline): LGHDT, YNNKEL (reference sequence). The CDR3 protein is CASSQGGGRSNYGYTF. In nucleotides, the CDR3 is TGTGCCAGCAGCCAAGGAGGCGGAAGATCTAACTATGGCTACACCTTC.

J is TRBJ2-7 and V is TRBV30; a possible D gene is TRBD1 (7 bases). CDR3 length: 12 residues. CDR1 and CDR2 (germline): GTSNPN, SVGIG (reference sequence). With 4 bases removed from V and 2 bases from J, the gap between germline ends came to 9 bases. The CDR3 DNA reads TGTGCCTGGACAGGGGGGACCTACGAGCAGTACTTC. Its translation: CAWTGGTYEQYF.

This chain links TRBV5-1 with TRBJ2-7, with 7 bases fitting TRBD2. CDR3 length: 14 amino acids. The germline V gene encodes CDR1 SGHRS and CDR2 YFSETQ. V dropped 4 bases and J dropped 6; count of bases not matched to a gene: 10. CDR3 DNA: TGCGCCAGCAGCCTGAGCGGGACTACGGGCGAGCAGTACTTC. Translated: CASSLSGTTGEQYF.

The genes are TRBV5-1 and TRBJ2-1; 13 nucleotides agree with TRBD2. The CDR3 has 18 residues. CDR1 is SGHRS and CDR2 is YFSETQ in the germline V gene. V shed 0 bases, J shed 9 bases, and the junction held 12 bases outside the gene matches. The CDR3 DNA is TGCGCCAGCAGCTTGGGGATTGGGAGACTAGCGGGAGGACGTGAGCAGTTCTTC. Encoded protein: CASSLGIGRLAGGREQFF.

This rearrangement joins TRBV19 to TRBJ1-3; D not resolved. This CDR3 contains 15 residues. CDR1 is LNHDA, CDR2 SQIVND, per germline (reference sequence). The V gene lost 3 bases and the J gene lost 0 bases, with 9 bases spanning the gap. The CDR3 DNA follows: TGTGCCAGTAGTATTGGTGAACTCTCTGGAAACACCATATATTTT. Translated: CASSIGELSGNTIYF.

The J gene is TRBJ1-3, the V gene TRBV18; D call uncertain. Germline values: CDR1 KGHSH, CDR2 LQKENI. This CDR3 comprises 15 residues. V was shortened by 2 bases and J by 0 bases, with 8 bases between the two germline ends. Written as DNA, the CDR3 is TGTGCCAGCTCACCAAACGGTTTCTCTGGAAACACCATATATTTT. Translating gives CASSPNGFSGNTIYF.

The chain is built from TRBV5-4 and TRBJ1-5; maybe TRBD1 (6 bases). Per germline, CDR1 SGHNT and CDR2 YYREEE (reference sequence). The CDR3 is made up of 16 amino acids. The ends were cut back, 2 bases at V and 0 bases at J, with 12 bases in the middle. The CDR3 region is CASSLGGADSNQPQHF. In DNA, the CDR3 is TGTGCCAGCAGCTTAGGGGGAGCCGATAGCAATCAGCCCCAGCATTTT.

CDR3 in DNA: TGTGCCAGCAGCTTGGGCGGGAGTCCCACAGATACGCAGTATTTT. Amino acid sequence: CASSLGGSPTDTQYF. J is TRBJ2-3 and V is TRBV5-6; 7 nucleotides align to TRBD2. This CDR3 contains 15 residues. Germline trimming cut 0 bases from V and 2 bases from J; bases unmatched to any gene: 3. Germline CDR1 is SGHDT and CDR2 is YYEEEE.

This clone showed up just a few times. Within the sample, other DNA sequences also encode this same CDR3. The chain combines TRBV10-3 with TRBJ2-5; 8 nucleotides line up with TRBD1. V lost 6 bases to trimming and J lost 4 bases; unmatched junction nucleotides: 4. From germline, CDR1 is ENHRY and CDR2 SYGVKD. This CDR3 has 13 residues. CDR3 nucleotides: TGTGCCATCAGGGGTGACAGGGGAGAGACCCAGTACTTC. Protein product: CAIRGDRGETQYF.

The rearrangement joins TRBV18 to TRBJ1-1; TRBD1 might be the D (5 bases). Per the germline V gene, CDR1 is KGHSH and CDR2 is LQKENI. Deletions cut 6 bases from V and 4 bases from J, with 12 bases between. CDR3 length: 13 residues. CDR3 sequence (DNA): TGTGCCAGCTCCCTTGGGAGGGGCACTGAAGCTTTCTTT. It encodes CASSLGRGTEAFF.

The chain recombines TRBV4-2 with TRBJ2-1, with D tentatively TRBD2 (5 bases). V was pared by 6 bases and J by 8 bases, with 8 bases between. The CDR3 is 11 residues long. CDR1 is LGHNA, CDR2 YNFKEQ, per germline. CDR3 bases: TGTGCCAGCAGTGAGAGGGATGAGCAGTTCTTC. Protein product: CASSERDEQFF.

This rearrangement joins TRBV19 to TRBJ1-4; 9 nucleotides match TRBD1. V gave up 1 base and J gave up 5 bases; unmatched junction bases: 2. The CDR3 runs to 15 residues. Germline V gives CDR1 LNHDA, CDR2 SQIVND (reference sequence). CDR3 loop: CASSIGQGGNEKLFF. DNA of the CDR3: TGTGCCAGTAGTATAGGACAGGGGGGAAATGAAAAACTGTTTTTT.

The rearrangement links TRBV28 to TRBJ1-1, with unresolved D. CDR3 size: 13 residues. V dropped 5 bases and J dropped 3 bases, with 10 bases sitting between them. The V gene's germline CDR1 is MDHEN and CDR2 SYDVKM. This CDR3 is CASSPSEDTEAFF. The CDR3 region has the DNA TGTGCCAGCAGTCCATCGGAGGACACTGAAGCTTTCTTT.